This is a list of T cell receptor beta chains from one sample in a study of regulatory T cells in long-lasting Graves disease. TCRdb analysed the multiplex PCR reads with MiXCR anew, one entry per CDR3 protein. The table records about 460,000 distinct CDR3 sequences, approximately 14% of them present only once. The same data also went into a second study, on T cells in Graves' hyperthyroidism and ophthalmopathy.

The sample consisted of peripheral blood mononuclear cells (PBMCs), taken at new diagnosis, from a patient treated with antithyroid drugs. These receptors were obtained from a woman in her forties or fifties with Graves disease. The CDR3 runs from the conserved cysteine through the conserved F or W. D genes are given only for firm matches. The size of a clone is reported for some rows only, either as once, few or many, or as a class for expanded clones.

v_gene	abundance	d_gene	j_gene	CDR3aa	CDR3nt
TRBV12-3/TRBV12-4	many	-	TRBJ1-2	CASSRDGGGGYTF	TGTGCCAGCAGTCGGGACGGCGGGGGTGGCTACACCTTC
TRBV2	many	-	TRBJ2-5	CASSGSQETQYF	TGTGCCAGCAGTGGGAGCCAAGAGACCCAGTACTTC
TRBV5-1	many	-	TRBJ2-3	CASSVTGKLATDTQYF	TGCGCCAGCAGCGTTACAGGGAAACTAGCCACAGATACGCAGTATTTT
TRBV28	few	TRBD2	TRBJ2-5	CASRATSGSYGQETQYF	TGTGCCAGCAGGGCGACTAGCGGGAGTTACGGCCAAGAGACCCAGTACTTC
TRBV30	many	-	TRBJ1-1	CAWSRGVYTEAFF	TGTGCCTGGAGTAGAGGGGTATACACTGAAGCTTTCTTT
TRBV20-1	many	-	TRBJ2-5	CSAPDGGETQYF	TGCAGTGCCCCGGACGGGGGAGAGACCCAGTACTTC
TRBV9	-	-	TRBJ1-1	CASSVRGGDGTEAFF	TGTGCCAGCAGCGTAAGGGGAGGGGATGGCACTGAAGCTTTCTTT
TRBV29-1	many	TRBD2	TRBJ2-1	CSVGASGRTDEQFF	TGCAGCGTTGGGGCTAGCGGGAGGACCGATGAGCAGTTCTTC
TRBV10-2	-	TRBD1	TRBJ1-5	CASRGGFDQPQHF	TGCGCCAGCAGAGGGGGCTTCGATCAGCCCCAGCATTTT
TRBV27	many	-	TRBJ1-5	CASSPYSNQPQHF	TGTGCCAGCAGTCCGTATAGCAATCAGCCCCAGCATTTT
TRBV20-1	many	TRBD1	TRBJ1-1	CSARPRGRGTEAFF	TGCAGTGCTAGGCCGAGGGGGCGCGGTACTGAAGCTTTCTTT
TRBV7-9	many	TRBD1	TRBJ1-1	CASSSTGDANTEAFF	TGTGCCAGCAGCTCCACAGGGGATGCAAACACTGAAGCTTTCTTT
TRBV18	-	-	TRBJ2-2	CASSRTRANTGELFF	TGTGCCAGCTCACGAACCAGGGCAAACACCGGGGAGCTGTTTTTT
TRBV6-2/TRBV6-3	few	TRBD2	TRBJ2-6	CASSYWGLAVQTGANVLTF	TGTGCCAGCAGTTACTGGGGACTAGCCGTCCAAACTGGGGCCAACGTCCTGACTTTC
TRBV7-8	many	-	TRBJ1-2	CASSLIENYGYTF	TGTGCCAGCAGTTTAATCGAAAACTATGGCTACACCTTC
TRBV7-2	few	TRBD2	TRBJ2-3	CASSQWSAGGTDTQYF	TGTGCCAGCAGCCAATGGTCTGCGGGAGGTACAGATACGCAGTATTTT
TRBV9	-	-	TRBJ1-6	CASSAGQSSYNSPLHF	TGTGCCAGCAGCGCCGGACAGAGCTCCTATAATTCACCCCTCCACTTT
TRBV29-1	-	-	TRBJ1-6	CSVGDNSPLHF	TGCAGCGTTGGGGATAATTCACCCCTCCACTTT
TRBV11-3	-	-	TRBJ2-2	CASSLKRGISNTGELFF	TGTGCCAGCAGCTTGAAACGTGGGATTTCGAACACCGGGGAGCTGTTTTTT
TRBV28	few	TRBD2	TRBJ2-1	CASSFRTSGTDGSYNEQFF	TGTGCCAGCAGTTTCAGAACTAGCGGGACGGACGGATCCTACAATGAGCAGTTCTTC
TRBV3-1	many	-	TRBJ1-2	CASSQVPYGYTF	TGTGCCAGCAGCCAAGTACCCTATGGCTACACCTTC
TRBV2	many	-	TRBJ2-7	CASSVPTYEQYF	TGTGCCAGCAGTGTCCCCACCTACGAGCAGTACTTC
TRBV6-2/TRBV6-3	-	-	TRBJ1-1	CASSEAYRDTEAFF	TGTGCCAGCAGTGAAGCCTACCGGGACACTGAAGCTTTCTTT
TRBV6-1	many	-	TRBJ2-6	CASSEGTPASGANVLTF	TGTGCCAGCAGTGAAGGGACGCCCGCCTCTGGGGCCAACGTCCTGACTTTC
TRBV20-1	many	-	TRBJ1-4	CSARVTDLGEKLFF	TGCAGTGCTAGAGTGACTGACCTTGGGGAAAAACTGTTTTTT
TRBV6-5	-	TRBD1	TRBJ1-4	CASSYEWTGGLGTNEKLFF	TGTGCCAGCAGTTACGAGTGGACAGGGGGCTTAGGGACTAATGAAAAACTGTTTTTT